The rows below give T cell receptor beta chains drawn from one sample of a study of T cells in Graves' hyperthyroidism and ophthalmopathy. TCRdb ran MiXCR on the multiplex PCR reads and lists one entry per CDR3 protein. The table lists 750,000 to 950,000 distinct CDR3 sequences, about two fifths of them singletons. The specimen was blood. The receptors derive from a man aged 18-30 years with Graves' hyperthyroidism. Both conserved end residues are trimmed from each CDR3.

>TRBV20-1|13
SARRQALTNYGCT
>TRBV7-9|12
ASSAAFQDGKLF
>TRBV29-1|14
SADRTNGGYGYTIY
>TRBV4-1|11
ASSLEGNEKLF
>TRBV7-9|11
ASSNPESYEQY
>TRBV29-1|9
SEGHPTEAF
>TRBV10-3|12
ATRRTGGNTEAF
>TRBV12-3/TRBV12-4|12
ASSLGTAYQPQH
>TRBV29-1|11
SAPGQTYNEQF
>TRBV5-5|12
ASLKTGSGQPQH
>TRBV10-3|13
AVSESGDFNYEQY
>TRBV29-1|12
SVEEGLENEKLF
>TRBV6-1|11
ASSDWAAGELF
>TRBV5-6|13
ASSLIRQGDSPLH
>TRBV12-3/TRBV12-4|15
ASSFSGGLAVQETQY
>TRBV9|15
ASSADYLLDNTGELF
>TRBV2|12
ASSTRDRSGAIY
>TRBV7-9|15
ASSPGQGRAKNTEAF
>TRBV27|10
ASFRQGYGYT
>TRBV11-3|12
ASSFRDDNSPLH
>TRBV7-8|11
ASSLGRDPPLH
>TRBV2|12
ASPPGQRQYGYT
>TRBV29-1|11
SVEVGLSYGYT
>TRBV24-1|13
ATSKPGQGPGELF
>TRBV3-1|11
ASSLWGGDGYT
>TRBV6-1|12
ASSQDRGLNEQY
>TRBV28|12
ASSFPSSNQPQH
>TRBV15|11
ATSRERRNTEA
>TRBV15|13
ATSRDKGRDYEQY
>TRBV5-1|14
ASSLAGVGFSSPLH
>TRBV2|14
ASRQGTGTPQETQY
>TRBV7-3|14
ASSPSRNSGANVLT
>TRBV7-9|8
ASRGPRLF
>TRBV10-3|13
AISESIVREETQY
>TRBV2|9
ASTENEKLF
>TRBV7-9|11
ASSLLELETQY
>TRBV28|12
ASSDGQAAYEQY
>TRBV10-3|12
AISGTGGHQPQH
>TRBV7-6|11
ASSLAPRSGNT
>TRBV6-5|12
AARGNPNTGELF